This T cell receptor beta chain was retrieved from a study of blood T cell repertoires in COVID-19. For the study at large: The origin of the acute and convalescent COVID-19 samples was the United States, Italy and Spain.

Libraries were prepared by immunoSEQ multiplex PCR; TCRdb keeps only in-frame clonotypes and omits some of them. The profile shows 130,000 to 150,000 clones, roughly nine tenths of them singletons. The CDR3 is 13 residues long. Trimming removed 8 bases from V and 0 bases from J, with 10 bases in between. Germline CDR1 and CDR2: ENHRY and SYGVKD. The chain couples TRBV10-3 to TRBJ1-1, with D hard to call. The sample consisted of peripheral blood. This TCR was recovered from a human donor in a cohort sampled during active COVID-19. The chain's CDR3 is CAIGREMNTEAFF. CDR3 sequence (DNA): TGTGCCATCGGGAGGGAGATGAACACTGAAGCTTTCTTT.